Below are 18 T cell receptor beta chains sequenced from a single sample in a study of blood T cell repertoires in COVID-19. Sequencing used immunoSEQ multiplex PCR; TCRdb keeps in-frame clones, though not all of them. The repertoire holds over 150,000 clones, with approximately 82% as singletons. The specimen was peripheral blood. The receptors originated from a woman aged 80 or over with active or convalescent COVID-19.

The chain employs TRBV2 and TRBJ2-1; maybe TRBD2 (5 bases). Germline lookup yields CDR1 SNHLY and CDR2 FYNNEI. V was cut by 4 bases and J by 8 bases, with 21 bases left in between. This CDR3 has 16 amino acids. The CDR3 nucleotides are TGTGCCAGCAGTGCGTCCCTTGGTCGGGGTTGGGATGAGCAGTTCTTC. Protein sequence: CASSASLGRGWDEQFF.

J is TRBJ2-3 and V is TRBV5-6; TRBD2 aligns across 7 bases. CDR3 length: 15 residues. The junction had 6 bases not matched to a gene; V was cut back by 5 bases and J by 0 bases. In germline, CDR1 is SGHDT, CDR2 YYEEEE. The CDR3 nucleotides are TGTGCCAGCAGGCGGAGCGGGGTCAGCACAGATACGCAGTATTTT. Its translation is CASRRSGVSTDTQYF.

The chain has TRBV5-1 and TRBJ2-5, with D possibly TRBD1 on 5 matching bases. The CDR3 consists of 14 residues. The V and J ends lost 6 bases and 3 bases respectively, with 15 bases between them. Germline V lookup: CDR1 SGHRS, CDR2 YFSETQ. CDR3 sequence: CASTGGAAEETQYF. The DNA for the CDR3 is TGCGCCAGCACCGGTGGGGCAGCAGAAGAGACCCAGTACTTC. The full variable domain, completed using reference TRBV5-1 and TRBJ2-5, is KAGVTQTPRYLIKTRGQQVTLSCSPISGHRSVSWYQQTPGQGLQFLFEYFSETQRNKGNFPGRFSGRQFSNSRSEMNVSTLELGDSALYLCASTGGAAEETQYFGPGTRLLVL.

The chain links TRBV14 to TRBJ1-6, with a tentative D call TRBD1 (6 bases). V shed 3 bases and J shed 7 bases, with 16 bases lying between them. Germline values: CDR1 SGHDN, CDR2 FVKESK. This CDR3 region has 16 residues. In DNA form, the CDR3 reads TGTGCCAGCAGCCACAGGGATGGCAGGGGAAATTCACCCCTCCACTTT. This sequence encodes CASSHRDGRGNSPLHF.

The V and J genes are TRBV19 and TRBJ1-5; D may be TRBD1 (5 bases). V was shortened by 9 bases and J by 4 bases, with 19 bases between the two germline ends. The CDR3 has 15 amino acids. CDR1 is LNHDA, CDR2 SQIVND, per germline (reference sequence). The CDR3 DNA reads TGTGCCAGCCAACCTACGACAGCACCTAATCAGCCCCAGCATTTT. The encoded protein is CASQPTTAPNQPQHF.

The J gene is TRBJ1-2, the V gene TRBV2, with D possibly TRBD1 on 5 matching bases. CDR1 SNHLY and CDR2 FYNNEI come from the germline V gene. Trimming left V 6 bases short and J 2 bases short, with 19 bases between. This CDR3 comprises 16 residues. The CDR3 coding sequence is TGTGCCAGCAGACTAGCCCAAGGACATTTGAACTATGGCTACACCTTC. It is translated as CASRLAQGHLNYGYTF.

This clone appeared once. The V gene is TRBV3-1 (or the pseudogene TRBV3-2), the J gene TRBJ1-1, with a possible D match to TRBD1 (5 bases). Trimming left V 7 bases short and J 1 base short, with 13 bases between. The CDR3 has 14 amino acids. Germline V gene sequence: CDR1 LGHDT, CDR2 YNNKEL (reference sequence). The CDR3 reads CASTDTGGNTEAFF. CDR3 sequence (DNA): TGTGCCAGCACCGACACCGGGGGGAACACTGAAGCTTTCTTT.

V is TRBV6-6 and J is TRBJ2-1; D is unclear. V shed 8 bases and J shed 3 bases, with 11 bases lying between them. CDR1 and CDR2 from the germline V gene are MNHNY and SVGAGI (reference sequence). The CDR3 has 13 amino acids. The CDR3 DNA reads as TGTGCCAGCCAATCCGAGATCTACAATGAGCAGTTCTTC. Translation gives CASQSEIYNEQFF.

This clone has a handful of counts. The rearrangement uses TRBV30 and TRBJ1-1; 9 nucleotides align to TRBD1. V shed 2 bases and J 2 bases; nucleotides not matched to a gene: 9. There are 16 residues in the CDR3. Germline values: CDR1 GTSNPN, CDR2 SVGIG (reference sequence). The CDR3 sequence is CAWSSKDRGDNTEAFF. DNA for the CDR3: TGTGCCTGGAGTTCCAAAGACAGGGGGGATAACACTGAAGCTTTCTTT. The variable domain in full, with the rest retrieved from reference TRBV30 and TRBJ1-1, is SQTIHQWPATLVQPVGSPLSLECTVEGTSNPNLYWYRQAAGRGLQLLFYSVGIGQISSEVPQNLSASRPQDRQFILSSKKLLLSDSGFYLCAWSSKDRGDNTEAFFGQGTRLTVV.

This rearrangement joins TRBV6-5 to TRBJ1-2, with 11 bases aligning to TRBD1. Unmatched junction bases numbered 1, after V lost 6 bases and J lost 4 bases. Germline V gene lookup returns CDR1 MNHEY and CDR2 SVGAGI. The CDR3 totals 13 residues. In DNA, the CDR3 is TGTGCCAGCAGGGGGACAGGGGGCTATGGCTACACCTTC. This encodes CASRGTGGYGYTF.

This clone was seen more than once but under ten times. The rearrangement links TRBV28 to TRBJ1-1, with D possibly being TRBD1 (5 bases). V was pared by 2 bases and J by 12 bases, with 19 bases between. Germline CDR1 and CDR2: MDHEN and SYDVKM. The CDR3 is 14 amino acids. The CDR3 reads CASSLIVEFRDTFF. CDR3 sequence (DNA): TGTGCCAGCAGTTTAATAGTGGAATTCAGGGATACTTTCTTT.

This rearrangement joins TRBV5-1 to TRBJ1-1, with D maybe TRBD1 (6 bases). The CDR3 totals 13 residues. V was clipped by 4 bases and J by 9 bases, with 16 bases between them. From germline, CDR1 is SGHRS and CDR2 YFSETQ. DNA of the CDR3: TGCGCCAGCAGCCCCGACAGGAATTTGCAAGCTTTCTTT. It yields the protein CASSPDRNLQAFF. Full variable domain (rest looked up from reference TRBV5-1 and TRBJ1-1): KAGVTQTPRYLIKTRGQQVTLSCSPISGHRSVSWYQQTPGQGLQFLFEYFSETQRNKGNFPGRFSGRQFSNSRSEMNVSTLELGDSALYLCASSPDRNLQAFFGQGTRLTVV.

The rearrangement links TRBV4-1 to TRBJ2-7; 11 bases agree with TRBD2. V dropped 1 base and J dropped 6; count of bases not matched to a gene: 5. CDR1 is MGHRA, CDR2 YSYEKL, per germline. The CDR3 sequence is 15 residues long. CDR3 in DNA: TGCGCCAGCAGCCAAGGACTAGCGGGAATTCGCGAGCAGTACTTC. Its translation: CASSQGLAGIREQYF.

The chain joins TRBV2 to TRBJ1-6; D unclear. The CDR3 covers 13 residues. V lost 3 bases and J lost 4, with 4 bases in between. Germline-derived CDR1 and CDR2 are SNHLY and FYNNEI. The CDR3 here is CASSDQYNSPLHF. The CDR3 nucleotides read TGTGCCAGCAGTGACCAGTATAATTCACCCCTCCACTTT.

At least ten counts were recorded for this clone. The gene calls are TRBV21-1 and TRBJ1-6; the table's D call, TRBD1, has no DNA check behind it. TRBV21-1 has pseudogene status. The CDR3 length is 20 residues. The CDR3 here is CASSTLTGTGGCYYNSPLHF. DNA for the CDR3: TGTGCCAGCAGCACCCTTACCGGGACAGGGGGTTGTTACTATAATTCACCCCTCCACTTT.

This chain uses TRBV2 with TRBJ2-7, with D unclear. Trimming shortened V by 4 bases and J by 4 bases, and 11 bases separated the two germline ends. The germline V gene has CDR1 SNHLY and CDR2 FYNNEI. The CDR3 covers 13 residues. CDR3 in amino acids: CASSAGSRYEQYF. The CDR3, as DNA: TGTGCCAGCAGTGCAGGATCGAGATACGAGCAGTACTTC.

This sequence joins TRBV28 and TRBJ2-5; weak D call: TRBD2 (6 bases). The CDR3 covers 16 residues. Trimming left V 4 bases short and J 7 bases short, with 22 bases between. CDR1 is MDHEN and CDR2 is SYDVKM in the germline V gene. The CDR3 bases are TGTGCCAGCAGTTCAAAACCGGGGCGAGACGGGGGGACCCAGTACTTC. Amino acid sequence: CASSSKPGRDGGTQYF.

This rearrangement joins TRBV7-3 to TRBJ1-1; D is unresolved. There are 14 residues in the CDR3. V lost 5 bases and J 1 base, leaving 11 bases between the germline ends. Germline V CDR1 and CDR2: SGHTA, FQGTGA. CDR3 protein: CASSPTVANTEAFF. The CDR3 bases are TGTGCCAGCAGCCCCACCGTGGCGAACACTGAAGCTTTCTTT.